The 11 T cell receptor beta chains below all came from one sample that was sequenced in a study of T cell responses to AZD1222 COVID-19 vaccine. Profiling relied on immunoSEQ multiplex PCR, and the TCRdb table lists in-frame clones only, not all of them. The sample contains 140,000 to 150,000 clones, roughly 92% of which appear only once. Source: peripheral blood, taken on day 0 of AZD1222 vaccination. These receptors originate from an adult in good health.

J is TRBJ1-6 and V is TRBV25-1; 8 bases line up with TRBD1. The CDR3 runs 13 residues. The trim removed 6 bases at V and 12 bases at J, leaving 7 bases unmatched. The germline V gene encodes CDR1 MGHDK and CDR2 SYGVNS. As DNA, the CDR3 is TGTGCCAGCAGGGACAGGGAGGTCGGACCCCTCCACTTT. It yields the protein CASRDREVGPLHF. The entire variable domain, with the rest obtained from reference TRBV25-1 and TRBJ1-6, is as follows: EADIYQTPRYLVIGTGKKITLECSQTMGHDKMYWYQQDPGMELHLIHYSYGVNSTEKGDLSSESTVSRIRTEHFPLTLESARPSHTSQYLCASRDREVGPLHFGNGTRLTVT.

V usage is TRBV7-2 and J usage is TRBJ2-7; D is perhaps TRBD1 (5 bases). Between the trimmed V and J ends, which lost 4 bases and 0 bases, there was a span of 10 bases. The CDR3 spans 14 residues. Germline CDR1 SGHTA, CDR2 FQGNSA. The CDR3 sequence is CASSSYRPSYEQYF. The CDR3 nucleotides read TGTGCCAGCAGCTCCTACAGGCCCTCCTACGAGCAGTACTTC.

The chain uses TRBV27 and TRBJ1-2; D might be TRBD1 (5 bases). Germline lookup yields CDR1 MNHEY and CDR2 SMNVEV (reference sequence). This CDR3 region has 13 residues. V was shortened by 6 bases and J by 6 bases, with 14 bases between the two germline ends. Here the CDR3 reads CASSLGGGDGYTF. The CDR3 DNA reads as TGTGCCAGCAGCCTAGGTGGGGGGGATGGCTACACCTTC.

The genes are TRBV12-3 or TRBV12-4 and TRBJ2-1; a weak D match, TRBD1 (6 bases). The ends were cut back, 6 bases at V and 7 bases at J, with 10 bases in the middle. This CDR3 has 12 residues. The CDR3 spells CASRIQGNEQFF. The CDR3, as DNA: TGTGCCAGCAGGATACAGGGAAATGAGCAGTTCTTC.

CDR3 in amino acids: CASSFDGTGRYEQYF. CDR3 nucleotide sequence: TGTGCCAGCAGCTTCGACGGGACAGGGCGCTACGAGCAGTACTTC. The rearrangement uses TRBV5-8 and TRBJ2-7; TRBD1 agrees at 9 bases. V trimming: 2 bases; J trimming: 3 bases; junction bases outside the gene matches: 6. This CDR3 spans 15 amino acids. Germline V CDR1 and CDR2: SGHTS, YDEGEE.

The chain is built from TRBV19 and TRBJ2-2; 8 nucleotides line up with TRBD1. V shed 2 bases, J shed 5 bases, and the junction held 4 bases outside the gene matches. This CDR3 contains 15 residues. Per the germline V gene, CDR1 is LNHDA and CDR2 is SQIVND (reference sequence). CDR3 in amino acids: CASSIQGAGTGELFF. Written as DNA, the CDR3 is TGTGCCAGTAGTATACAGGGGGCTGGTACCGGGGAGCTGTTTTTT.

V is TRBV5-1 and J is TRBJ2-3, with D perhaps matching TRBD1 or TRBD2 (6 bases each). Trimming stripped 3 bases from V and 1 base from J, with 12 bases between. CDR3 size: 15 residues. Germline values: CDR1 SGHRS, CDR2 YFSETQ. CDR3 coding DNA: TGCGCCAGCAGCTCGAGGGGGGTTGGCACAGATACGCAGTATTTT. Encoded protein: CASSSRGVGTDTQYF.

The chain recombines TRBV3-1 (or the pseudogene TRBV3-2) with TRBJ1-6; 7 positions match TRBD1. V shed 1 base and J 8 bases; nucleotides not matched to a gene: 2. Germline CDR1 is LGHDT and CDR2 is YNNKEL (reference sequence). The CDR3 covers 14 residues. The CDR3 DNA follows: TGTGCCAGCAGCCAAGTGACAGGGTATTCACCCCTCCACTTT. This translates into CASSQVTGYSPLHF.

The chain has TRBV5-4 and TRBJ1-2, with 9 bases aligning to TRBD1. Unmatched junction bases numbered 8, after V lost 4 bases and J lost 10 bases. Germline V gene lookup returns CDR1 SGHNT and CDR2 YYREEE (reference sequence). The CDR3 is 13 residues long. CDR3 bases: TGTGCCAGCAGCATGGGACAGGGCTGGTTCTACACCTTC. Translating it yields CASSMGQGWFYTF.

This rearrangement joins TRBV5-4 to TRBJ2-3; D is ambiguous. The V and J ends lost 1 base and 1 base respectively, with 19 bases between them. The CDR3 is 18 amino acids. Germline V gene data show CDR1 as SGHNT and CDR2 as YYREEE (reference sequence). Here the CDR3 reads CASSLTPLMSAGTDTQYF. CDR3 nucleotides: TGTGCCAGCAGCTTGACCCCCCTGATGAGCGCGGGCACAGATACGCAGTATTTT.

The chain is built from TRBV5-1 and TRBJ2-7; 7 bases fit TRBD1. This CDR3 region has 15 residues. V shed 7 bases and J 0 bases; nucleotides not matched to a gene: 10. Per germline, CDR1 SGHRS and CDR2 YFSETQ. The CDR3 loop is CASLDRDSGSYEQYF. CDR3 coding DNA: TGCGCCAGCTTGGACCGGGACAGCGGCTCCTACGAGCAGTACTTC.